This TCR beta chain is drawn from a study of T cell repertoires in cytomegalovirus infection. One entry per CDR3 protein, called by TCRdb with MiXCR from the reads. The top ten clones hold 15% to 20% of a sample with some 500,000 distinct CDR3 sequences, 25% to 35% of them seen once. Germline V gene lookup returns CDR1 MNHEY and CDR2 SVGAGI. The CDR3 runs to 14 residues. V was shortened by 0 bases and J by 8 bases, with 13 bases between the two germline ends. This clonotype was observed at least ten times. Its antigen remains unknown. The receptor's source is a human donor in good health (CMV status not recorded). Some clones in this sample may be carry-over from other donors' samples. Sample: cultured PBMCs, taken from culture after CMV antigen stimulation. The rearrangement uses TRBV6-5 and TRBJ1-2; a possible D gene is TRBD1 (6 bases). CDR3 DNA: TGTGCCAGCAGTTACTCACGGACAGCTGGCGGCTACACCTTC. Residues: CASSYSRTAGGYTF.